A few counts support the clone carrying this T cell receptor beta chain. The antigen is not known. The CDR3 has 16 amino acids. The germline V gene encodes CDR1 LGHNA and CDR2 YSLEER. Trimming pared 0 bases from V and 3 bases from J, leaving 15 bases between. Each CDR3 protein is one row after TCRdb ran MiXCR on the 5' RACE reads. The sample gives a few hundred thousand distinct CDR3 sequences, roughly 10% of which show up once; 8% to 10% is in the top ten. This record comes from a study of identical twins. The study's findings and limits: Excess sharing by twins proved weaker in beta out-of-frame sequences. Conclusions leaned on cross-sectional statistical analysis and did not track the same donors over time.

Healthy Caucasians, and only they, were the donors. This clonotype was obtained from a man aged 45 to 65 in good health. J is TRBJ2-7 and V is TRBV4-3; maybe TRBD1 (6 bases). The sequenced material came from memory T cells sorted from blood. CDR3 amino acids: CASSQEAQTGIYEQYF. CDR3 DNA: TGCGCCAGCAGCCAAGAAGCCCAAACAGGGATCTACGAGCAGTACTTC.